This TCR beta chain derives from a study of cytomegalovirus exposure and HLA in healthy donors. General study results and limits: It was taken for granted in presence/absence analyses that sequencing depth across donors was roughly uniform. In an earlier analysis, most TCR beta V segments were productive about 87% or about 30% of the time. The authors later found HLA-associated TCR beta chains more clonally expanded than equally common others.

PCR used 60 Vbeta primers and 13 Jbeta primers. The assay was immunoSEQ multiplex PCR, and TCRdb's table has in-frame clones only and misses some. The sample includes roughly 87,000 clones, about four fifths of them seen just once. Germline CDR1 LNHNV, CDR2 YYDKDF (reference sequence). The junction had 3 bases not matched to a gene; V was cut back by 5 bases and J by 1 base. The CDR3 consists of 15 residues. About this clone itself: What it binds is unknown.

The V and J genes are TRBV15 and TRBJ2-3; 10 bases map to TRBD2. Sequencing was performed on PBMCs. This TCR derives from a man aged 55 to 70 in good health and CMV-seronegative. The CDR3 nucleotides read TGTGCCACCAGCGGGAGCGGGGGGGGCACAGATACGCAGTATTTT. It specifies CATSGSGGGTDTQYF.